The present T cell receptor (beta chain) was sequenced within a study of blood T cell repertoires in COVID-19. Study-level background: PBMCs, B-cell-depleted T cells, or T cells provided the cDNA or gDNA that made up the material.

This clone was detected once. Method: immunoSEQ multiplex PCR; TCRdb's copy keeps in-frame clones and lacks some. Of 150,000 to 200,000 clones listed, 87% are singletons. Sequenced sample: peripheral blood. The TCR sequence derives from a woman between 50 and 59 years old with acute or convalescent COVID-19.

CDR3 bases: TGTGCCAGCAGCTTCCAGGGGACCTACAATGAGCAGTTCTTC. The encoded protein is CASSFQGTYNEQFF. V usage is TRBV13 and J usage is TRBJ2-1; D is possibly TRBD1 (6 bases). Trimming cost V 3 bases and J 2 bases, with 8 bases left between them. This CDR3 has 14 residues. Looked up from germline, CDR1 is PRHDT and CDR2 is FYEKMQ (reference sequence).